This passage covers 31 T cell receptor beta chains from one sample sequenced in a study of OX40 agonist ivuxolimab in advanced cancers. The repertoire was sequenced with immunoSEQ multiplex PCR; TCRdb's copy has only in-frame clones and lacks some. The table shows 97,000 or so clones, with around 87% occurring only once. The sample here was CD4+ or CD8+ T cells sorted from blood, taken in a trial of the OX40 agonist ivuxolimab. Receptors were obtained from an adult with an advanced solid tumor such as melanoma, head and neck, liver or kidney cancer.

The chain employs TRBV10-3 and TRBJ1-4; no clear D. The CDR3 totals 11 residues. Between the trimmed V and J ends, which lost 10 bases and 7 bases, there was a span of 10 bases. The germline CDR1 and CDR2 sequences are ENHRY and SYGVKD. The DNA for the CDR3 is TGTGCCACCGGGATAGGTGAAAAACTGTTTTTT. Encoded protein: CATGIGEKLFF.

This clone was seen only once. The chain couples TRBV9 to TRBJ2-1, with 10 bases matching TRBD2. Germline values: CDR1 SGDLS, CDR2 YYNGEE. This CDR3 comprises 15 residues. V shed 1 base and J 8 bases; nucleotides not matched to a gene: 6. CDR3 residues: CASSVSAGGPHEQFF. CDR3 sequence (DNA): TGTGCCAGCAGCGTATCAGCGGGAGGGCCGCATGAGCAGTTCTTC.

CDR3: CASSPYSGTGGYNEQFF. In DNA, the CDR3 is TGTGCCAGCAGCCCATATTCAGGGACAGGGGGGTACAATGAGCAGTTCTTC. The chain combines TRBV7-9 with TRBJ2-1, with 11 bases aligning to TRBD1. The V gene's germline CDR1 is SEHNR and CDR2 FQNEAQ (reference sequence). The CDR3 length is 17 residues. The J segment lost 4 bases and the V segment lost 5 bases, leaving 10 bases of the junction unmatched.

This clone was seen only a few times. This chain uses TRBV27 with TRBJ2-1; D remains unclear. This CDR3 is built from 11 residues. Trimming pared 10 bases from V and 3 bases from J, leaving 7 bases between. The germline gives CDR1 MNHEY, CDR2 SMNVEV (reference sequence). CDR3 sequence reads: CATKNYNEQFF. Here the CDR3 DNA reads TGTGCCACGAAGAACTACAATGAGCAGTTCTTC.

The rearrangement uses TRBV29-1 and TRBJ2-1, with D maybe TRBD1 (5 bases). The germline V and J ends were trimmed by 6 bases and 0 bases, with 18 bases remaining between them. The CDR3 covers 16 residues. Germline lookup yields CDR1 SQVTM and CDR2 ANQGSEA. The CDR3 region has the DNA TGCAGCGTCAAGGGGTCGGCGGCCAGCTCCTACAATGAGCAGTTCTTC. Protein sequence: CSVKGSAASSYNEQFF.

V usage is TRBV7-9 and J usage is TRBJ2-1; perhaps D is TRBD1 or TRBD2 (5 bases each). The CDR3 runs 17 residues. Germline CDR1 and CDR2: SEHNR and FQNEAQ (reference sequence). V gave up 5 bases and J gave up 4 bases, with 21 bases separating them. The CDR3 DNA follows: TGTGCCAGCAGCCGCACGATGGGGACGGACGAATACAATGAGCAGTTCTTC. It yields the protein CASSRTMGTDEYNEQFF.

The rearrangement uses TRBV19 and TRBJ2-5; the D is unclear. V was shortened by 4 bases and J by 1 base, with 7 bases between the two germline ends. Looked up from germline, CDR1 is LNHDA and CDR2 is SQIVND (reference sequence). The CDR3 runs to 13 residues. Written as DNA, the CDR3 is TGTGCCAGTAGTAGGCAGGCCCAAGAGACCCAGTACTTC. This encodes CASSRQAQETQYF.

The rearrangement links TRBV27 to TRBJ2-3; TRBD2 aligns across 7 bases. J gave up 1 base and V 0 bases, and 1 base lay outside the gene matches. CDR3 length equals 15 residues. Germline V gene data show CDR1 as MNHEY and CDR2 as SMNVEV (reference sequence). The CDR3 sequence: CASSLSTSRTDTQYF. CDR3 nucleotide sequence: TGTGCCAGCAGTTTATCGACTAGCCGCACAGATACGCAGTATTTT.

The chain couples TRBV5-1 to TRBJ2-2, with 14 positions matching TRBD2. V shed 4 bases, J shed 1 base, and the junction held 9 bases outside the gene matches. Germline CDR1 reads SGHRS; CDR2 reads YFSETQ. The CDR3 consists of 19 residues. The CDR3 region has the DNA TGCGCCAGCAGCACAAGACTAGCGGGAGGGATTTTGAACACCGGGGAGCTGTTTTTT. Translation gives CASSTRLAGGILNTGELFF.

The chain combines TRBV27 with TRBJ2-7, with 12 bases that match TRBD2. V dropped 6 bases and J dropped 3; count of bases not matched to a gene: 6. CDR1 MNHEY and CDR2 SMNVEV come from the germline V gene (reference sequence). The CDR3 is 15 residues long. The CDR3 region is CASSTRTSGVYEQYF. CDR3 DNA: TGTGCCAGCAGCACAAGGACTAGCGGGGTCTACGAGCAGTACTTC.

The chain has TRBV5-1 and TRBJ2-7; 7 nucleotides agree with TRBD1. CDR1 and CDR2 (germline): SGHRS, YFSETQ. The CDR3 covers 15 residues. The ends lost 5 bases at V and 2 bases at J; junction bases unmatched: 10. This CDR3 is CASRVTGSTTYEQYF. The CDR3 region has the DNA TGCGCCAGCAGGGTGACAGGGAGTACCACCTACGAGCAGTACTTC.

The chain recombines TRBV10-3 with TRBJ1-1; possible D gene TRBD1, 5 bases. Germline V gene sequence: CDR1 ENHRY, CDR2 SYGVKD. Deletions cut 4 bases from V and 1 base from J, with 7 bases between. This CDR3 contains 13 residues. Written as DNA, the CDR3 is TGTGCCATCAGTGTGGGGACGAACACTGAAGCTTTCTTT. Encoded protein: CAISVGTNTEAFF.

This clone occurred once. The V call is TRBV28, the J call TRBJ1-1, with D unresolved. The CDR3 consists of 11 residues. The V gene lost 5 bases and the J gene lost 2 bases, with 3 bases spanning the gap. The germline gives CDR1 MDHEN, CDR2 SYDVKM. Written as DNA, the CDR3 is TGTGCCAGCAGTCCAAACACTGAAGCTTTCTTT. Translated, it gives CASSPNTEAFF. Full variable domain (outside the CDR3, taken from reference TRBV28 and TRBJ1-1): DVKVTQSSRYLVKRTGEKVFLECVQDMDHENMFWYRQDPGLGLRLIYFSYDVKMKEKGDIPEGYSVSREKKERFSLILESASTNQTSMYLCASSPNTEAFFGQGTRLTVV.

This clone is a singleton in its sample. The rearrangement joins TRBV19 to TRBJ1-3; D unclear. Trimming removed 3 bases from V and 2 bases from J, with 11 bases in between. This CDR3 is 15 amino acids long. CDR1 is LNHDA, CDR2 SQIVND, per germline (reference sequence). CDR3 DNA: TGTGCCAGTAGTATCGCCGGAGGTACTGGAAACACCATATATTTT. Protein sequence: CASSIAGGTGNTIYF.

CDR3 residues: CASSIRGQGSTSGARRTGELFF. CDR3 nucleotides: TGTGCCAGTAGTATACGAGGACAGGGGAGTACTAGCGGGGCCAGACGTACCGGGGAGCTGTTTTTT. The V gene is TRBV19, the J gene TRBJ2-2, with a possible D match to TRBD2 (10 bases). Germline loops: CDR1 LNHDA, CDR2 SQIVND (reference sequence). V was trimmed by 2 bases and J by 5 bases, leaving 33 bases between them. The CDR3 contains 22 residues.

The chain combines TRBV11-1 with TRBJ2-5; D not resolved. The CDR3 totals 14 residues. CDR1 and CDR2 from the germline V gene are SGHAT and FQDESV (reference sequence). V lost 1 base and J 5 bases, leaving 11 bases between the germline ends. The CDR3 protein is CASSLDVLRETQYF. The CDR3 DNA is TGTGCCAGCAGCTTAGACGTGTTGAGGGAGACCCAGTACTTC. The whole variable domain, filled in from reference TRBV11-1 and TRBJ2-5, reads EAEVAQSPRYKITEKSQAVAFWCDPISGHATLYWYRQILGQGPELLVQFQDESVVDDSQLPKDRFSAERLKGVDSTLKIQPAELGDSAMYLCASSLDVLRETQYFGPGTRLLVL.

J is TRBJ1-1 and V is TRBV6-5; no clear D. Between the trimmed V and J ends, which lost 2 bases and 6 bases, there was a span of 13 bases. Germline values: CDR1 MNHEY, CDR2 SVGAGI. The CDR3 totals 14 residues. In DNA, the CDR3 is TGTGCCAGCAGTTACGGGGTCAGTTCCCCTGAAGCTTTCTTT. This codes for CASSYGVSSPEAFF.

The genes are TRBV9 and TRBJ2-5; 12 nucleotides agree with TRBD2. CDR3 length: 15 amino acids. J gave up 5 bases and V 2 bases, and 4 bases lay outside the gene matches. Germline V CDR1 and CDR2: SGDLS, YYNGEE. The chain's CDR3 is CASSVGLAGSETQYF. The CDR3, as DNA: TGTGCCAGCAGCGTGGGACTAGCGGGTTCGGAGACCCAGTACTTC.

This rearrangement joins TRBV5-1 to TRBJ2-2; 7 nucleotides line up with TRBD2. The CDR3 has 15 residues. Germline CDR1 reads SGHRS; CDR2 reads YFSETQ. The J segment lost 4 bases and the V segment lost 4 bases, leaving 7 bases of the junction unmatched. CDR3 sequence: CASSRTGGGTGELFF. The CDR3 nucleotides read TGCGCCAGCAGCCGTACGGGGGGAGGCACCGGGGAGCTGTTTTTT.

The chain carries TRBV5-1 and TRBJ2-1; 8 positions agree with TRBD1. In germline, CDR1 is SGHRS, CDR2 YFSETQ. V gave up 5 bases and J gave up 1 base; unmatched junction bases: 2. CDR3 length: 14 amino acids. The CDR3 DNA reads TGCGCCAGCAGTCGGACAGGGTCCTACAATGAGCAGTTCTTC. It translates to CASSRTGSYNEQFF.

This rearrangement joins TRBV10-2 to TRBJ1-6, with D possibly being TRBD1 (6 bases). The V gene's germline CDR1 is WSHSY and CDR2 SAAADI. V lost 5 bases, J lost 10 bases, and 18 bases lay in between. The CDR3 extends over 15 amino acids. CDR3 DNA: TGCGCCAGCAGTTTCGGGACAAGGAATGAATCACCCCTCCACTTT. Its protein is CASSFGTRNESPLHF.

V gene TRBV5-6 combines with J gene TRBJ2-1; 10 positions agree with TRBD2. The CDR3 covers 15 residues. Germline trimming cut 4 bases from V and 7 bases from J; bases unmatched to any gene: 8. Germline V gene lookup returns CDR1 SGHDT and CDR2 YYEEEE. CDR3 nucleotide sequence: TGTGCCAGCAGCCTCACTAGCGGGATCCGGAATGAGCAGTTCTTC. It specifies CASSLTSGIRNEQFF. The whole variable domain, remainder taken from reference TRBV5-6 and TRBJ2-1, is DAGVTQSPTHLIKTRGQQVTLRCSPKSGHDTVSWYQQALGQGPQFIFQYYEEEERQRGNFPDRFSGHQFPNYSSELNVNALLLGDSALYLCASSLTSGIRNEQFFGPGTRLTVL.

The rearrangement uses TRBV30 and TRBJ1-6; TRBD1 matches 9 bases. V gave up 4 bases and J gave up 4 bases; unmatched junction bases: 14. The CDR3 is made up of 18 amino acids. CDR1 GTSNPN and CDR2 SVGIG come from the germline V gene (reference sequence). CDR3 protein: CAWTRDRVPVRYNSPLHF. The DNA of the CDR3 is TGTGCCTGGACCCGGGACAGGGTACCTGTGCGATATAATTCACCCCTCCACTTT.

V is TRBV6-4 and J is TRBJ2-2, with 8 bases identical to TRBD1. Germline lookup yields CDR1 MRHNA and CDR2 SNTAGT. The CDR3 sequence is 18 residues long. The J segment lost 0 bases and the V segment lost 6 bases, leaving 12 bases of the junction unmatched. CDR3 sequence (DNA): TGTGCCAGCAGCGAGTTTCAGACAGGGGTCGCGAACACCGGGGAGCTGTTTTTT. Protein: CASSEFQTGVANTGELFF.

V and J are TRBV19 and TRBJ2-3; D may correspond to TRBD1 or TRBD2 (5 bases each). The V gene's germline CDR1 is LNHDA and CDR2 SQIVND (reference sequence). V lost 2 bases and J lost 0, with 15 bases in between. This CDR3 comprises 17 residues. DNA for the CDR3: TGTGCCAGTAGTATAATTAGGGGCGGGCCCAGCACAGATACGCAGTATTTT. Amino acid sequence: CASSIIRGGPSTDTQYF.

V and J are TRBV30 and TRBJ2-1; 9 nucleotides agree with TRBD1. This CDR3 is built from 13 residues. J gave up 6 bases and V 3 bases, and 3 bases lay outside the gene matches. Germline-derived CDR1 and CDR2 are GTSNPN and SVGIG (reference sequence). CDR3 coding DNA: TGTGCCTGGAGCCCGACAGGGGGCAATGAGCAGTTCTTC. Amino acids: CAWSPTGGNEQFF.

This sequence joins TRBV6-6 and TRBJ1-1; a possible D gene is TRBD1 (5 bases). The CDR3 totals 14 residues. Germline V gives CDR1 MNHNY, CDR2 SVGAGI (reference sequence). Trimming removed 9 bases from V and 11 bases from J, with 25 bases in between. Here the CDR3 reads CASGGADMSFFAFF. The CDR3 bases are TGTGCCAGTGGGGGAGCGGACATGTCTTTTTTCGCTTTCTTT.

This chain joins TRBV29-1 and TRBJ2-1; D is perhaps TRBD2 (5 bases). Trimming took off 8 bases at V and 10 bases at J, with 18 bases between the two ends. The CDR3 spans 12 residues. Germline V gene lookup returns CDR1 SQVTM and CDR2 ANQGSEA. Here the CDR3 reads CSLERGGREQFF. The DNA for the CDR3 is TGCAGCTTGGAACGAGGCGGGCGGGAGCAGTTCTTC.

CDR3: CASSFVGALLEAFF. CDR3 sequence (DNA): TGTGCCAGCAGCTTCGTGGGGGCGCTCCTCGAAGCTTTCTTT. The rearrangement links TRBV7-2 to TRBJ1-1; a possible D gene is TRBD1 (6 bases). CDR3 length: 14 residues. V lost 3 bases and J lost 8, with 16 bases in between. Germline CDR1 is SGHTA and CDR2 is FQGNSA.

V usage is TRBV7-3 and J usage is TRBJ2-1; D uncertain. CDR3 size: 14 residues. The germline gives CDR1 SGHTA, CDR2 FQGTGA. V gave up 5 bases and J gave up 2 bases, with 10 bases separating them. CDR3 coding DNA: TGTGCCAGCAGCCCAGACCTCCCCTACAATGAGCAGTTCTTC. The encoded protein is CASSPDLPYNEQFF.

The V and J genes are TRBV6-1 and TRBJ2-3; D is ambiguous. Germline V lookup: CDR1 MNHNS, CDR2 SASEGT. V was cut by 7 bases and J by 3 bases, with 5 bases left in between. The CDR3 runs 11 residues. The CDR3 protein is CASKNTDTQYF. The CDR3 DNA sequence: TGTGCCAGCAAGAATACAGATACGCAGTATTTT.